This is a list of T cell receptor beta chains from one sample in a study of T cells in Graves' hyperthyroidism and ophthalmopathy. Using its own MiXCR run on the multiplex PCR reads, TCRdb lists one record per CDR3 protein. The sample carries under 350,000 distinct CDR3 sequences, around 23% recorded once. Input material: blood. The receptors stem from a woman between 50 and 59 years old with Graves' hyperthyroidism. Each CDR3 is given without its conserved first and last residue. Each record gives: J gene, V gene, CDR3 protein.

TRBJ1-5,TRBV5-8,ASSLMGAREPQH
TRBJ2-7,TRBV6-6,ASSYRRQGRADEQY
TRBJ2-7,TRBV2,ASSVAGSYEQY
TRBJ2-7,TRBV20-1,SASSGRSPYEQY
TRBJ1-4,TRBV6-5,ASSYSTQGDEKLF
TRBJ1-4,TRBV7-9,ASSSLGGATNEKLF
TRBJ1-3,TRBV7-2,ASSFQPATSGNTIY
TRBJ2-7,TRBV28,ASSRRSSGSWYEQY
TRBJ2-5,TRBV20-1,SAREPSGSQETQY
TRBJ1-2,TRBV6-1,ASREGRGGYT
TRBJ1-3,TRBV2,ASSSLTGSGNTIY
TRBJ2-2,TRBV5-1,ASSFVGQNTGELF
TRBJ2-5,TRBV5-5,ASSLAPGTDPQETQY
TRBJ2-5,TRBV29-1,SVDLSGVKTQY
TRBJ2-7,TRBV5-5,ASSQQYEQY
TRBJ1-2,TRBV29-1,SVGDTYNYGYT
TRBJ2-1,TRBV27,ASSRPLAGTYNEQF
TRBJ1-3,TRBV11-2,ASSIRVSGNTIY
TRBJ1-5,TRBV19,ASIYSGTSNQPQH
TRBJ2-1,TRBV10-3,AISAVWTSGFSEQF
TRBJ1-5,TRBV2,ASSVEGNQPQH
TRBJ2-7,TRBV20-1,SFYSSGGGEQY
TRBJ2-7,TRBV20-1,SAREKYEQY
TRBJ1-4,TRBV20-1,SATKDGPATNEKLF
TRBJ2-1,TRBV20-1,SARAGAERNNEQF
TRBJ2-1,TRBV30,AWSVPGAAEQF
TRBJ1-5,TRBV28,ASSNNQPQH
TRBJ2-3,TRBV30,AWSVIGVPTRQY
TRBJ2-1,TRBV6-1,ASSSSGGDHNEQF
TRBJ1-5,TRBV6-1,AGGRGGNQPQH
TRBJ2-2,TRBV20-1,SASPLQETNTGELF
TRBJ2-5,TRBV27,ASSLSPTGLETQY
TRBJ2-4,TRBV28,ASSFSRNSIAKNIQY
TRBJ1-3,TRBV25-1,ASSEYRGTGHLSGNTIY
TRBJ1-4,TRBV28,ASSEMGEPTNEKLF
TRBJ2-3,TRBV6-1,ASSGGRVLSTDTQY
TRBJ1-2,TRBV5-6,ASSFDRANYGYT
TRBJ1-1,TRBV18,ASSLHRVQENTEAF
TRBJ2-1,TRBV2,ASREQGAEGTEQF
TRBJ1-5,TRBV10-3,AIRPEGGAGQPQH
TRBJ1-5,TRBV28,ASQTYNQPQH
TRBJ2-7,TRBV3-1,ASSQPGQGRGEQY
TRBJ2-1,TRBV27,ASTTGNLGLNEQF
TRBJ2-2,TRBV2,ASSSTGTGNTGELF
TRBJ2-7,TRBV10-3,AISESNLYEQY
TRBJ2-5,TRBV7-3,ASSLGTLSPKETQY
TRBJ1-1,TRBV11-2,ASSLGTRGAF
TRBJ2-7,TRBV2,ASSEWQGPEQY
TRBJ1-5,TRBV28,ASSLKGRQPQH
TRBJ2-7,TRBV2,ASSRTGAYEQY